This T cell receptor beta chain was sequenced during a study of CXCR3-negative and CXCR3-positive naive CD8 T cells. Study results and limitations: Naive subsets showed comparable surface CD5, and TCR interaction strength was also inferred from TRB CDR3 physicochemistry. Compared with CXCR3-negative naive cells, CXCR3-positive naive cells showed more hydrophobic TRB CDR3s. Comparison of naive CXCR3-negative and CXCR3-positive cells revealed similar TRBV-TRBJ usage, while memory cells differed.

Each CD8+ T cell subset was sorted in triplicate, around 300,000 cells each. Naive CD8+ T cells carried a CD45RO-CCR7+CD27+CD95- phenotype. Per the germline V gene, CDR1 is MGHDK and CDR2 is SYGVNS. This CDR3 comprises 16 residues. On this clonotype: Its cognate antigen is unknown.

The libraries of TRB cDNA were constructed through 5' RACE using UMI labels. Reprocessing the 5' RACE reads, TCRdb reports a single entry for every CDR3 protein and omits DNA. This sample lists fewer than 65,000 distinct CDR3 sequences; its ten largest clones have around 5%. Sequenced sample: naive CXCR3+ CD8+ T cells from blood. Described subset: CD45RO-CCR7+CD27+CD95- naive CD8+ T cells expressing CXCR3 (TNR3+). The source is a human donor in good health. Some clones in this sample may be carry-over from other donors' samples. The V and J genes are TRBV25-1 and TRBJ1-5; TCRdb indicates TRBD1, and absent DNA this call remains unverified. CDR3 residues: CASSDGGGSETQPQHF.